The rows below give T cell receptor beta chains drawn from one sample of a study of cytomegalovirus exposure and HLA in healthy donors. The data were produced by immunoSEQ multiplex PCR, yet TCRdb's version contains in-frame clones alone and is incomplete. This table has roughly 220,000 clones, under 80% appearing once. The specimen was PBMCs. These receptors were taken from a woman under 40 in good health and CMV-seronegative. Each CDR3 is given with its conserved first and last residue. The order of the fields is D gene, J gene, V gene, clone size, CDR3 protein, CDR3 DNA. A D gene is named only where the DNA matches it firmly. Rows give clone size only sometimes, using once, few, many, or a class for an expanded clone.

>TRBD1|TRBJ1-1|TRBV6-1|NA
CASSEGLDRGNTEAFF
TGTGCCAGCAGTGAGGGACTCGACAGGGGAAACACTGAAGCTTTCTTT
>NA|TRBJ2-7|TRBV19|NA
CASSVVGEISEQYF
TGTGCCAGTAGTGTAGTAGGGGAAATCAGCGAGCAGTACTTC
>TRBD1|TRBJ1-6|TRBV6-1|NA
CASSEATGMNSPLHF
TGTGCCAGCAGTGAAGCGACAGGGATGAATTCACCCCTCCACTTT
>NA|TRBJ2-5|TRBV7-9|NA
CASSPGTARETQYF
TGTGCCAGCAGCCCGGGGACTGCGCGAGAGACCCAGTACTTC
>NA|TRBJ2-7|TRBV10-3|NA
CAISETPTGGASYEQYF
TGTGCCATCAGTGAGACCCCCACAGGGGGGGCCTCCTACGAGCAGTACTTC
>TRBD1|TRBJ1-2|TRBV6-6|NA
CASSPGQGPNYGYTF
TGTGCCAGCAGCCCGGGACAGGGGCCGAACTATGGCTACACCTTC
>TRBD1|TRBJ2-1|TRBV6-6|NA
CASRGQGYNEQFF
TGTGCCAGCAGGGGACAGGGCTACAATGAGCAGTTCTTC
>NA|TRBJ2-1|TRBV6-5|NA
CASSYAPDPSYNEQFF
TGTGCCAGCAGTTACGCTCCAGATCCGTCCTACAATGAGCAGTTCTTC
>TRBD1|TRBJ1-2|TRBV27|NA
CASSPYRGAGYTF
TGTGCCAGCAGTCCGTACAGGGGCGCTGGCTACACCTTC
>NA|TRBJ1-4|TRBV7-9|NA
CASSLVEGAEKLFF
TGTGCCAGCAGCTTAGTGGAGGGAGCTGAAAAACTGTTTTTT
>TRBD1|TRBJ2-7|TRBV7-9|once
CSSSPGQGKIYEQYF
TGTTCCAGCAGCCCGGGACAGGGAAAGATCTACGAGCAGTACTTC
>TRBD1|TRBJ1-1|TRBV5-1|NA
CASSLEQGWTEAFF
TGCGCCAGCAGCTTGGAACAGGGGTGGACTGAAGCTTTCTTT
>NA|TRBJ1-4|TRBV27|NA
CASSPKATNEKLFF
TGTGCCAGCAGTCCTAAAGCAACTAATGAAAAACTGTTTTTT
>NA|TRBJ1-1|TRBV21-1|NA
CASSYSGAGVGNTEAFF
TGTGCCAGCAGCTACTCAGGAGCAGGGGTGGGGAACACTGAAGCTTTCTTT
>NA|TRBJ1-1|TRBV19|few
CASSIRGQNTEAFF
TGTGCCAGTAGTATACGGGGACAGAACACTGAAGCTTTCTTT
>NA|TRBJ2-1|TRBV30|few
CAWGSFPYNEQFF
TGTGCCTGGGGCAGTTTCCCCTACAATGAGCAGTTCTTC
>TRBD2|TRBJ2-6|TRBV2|NA
CASSGPGLDSGANVLTF
TGTGCCAGCAGTGGGCCGGGACTAGACTCTGGGGCCAACGTCCTGACTTTC
>NA|TRBJ2-1|TRBV30|NA
CAWSGLAEQFF
TGTGCCTGGAGCGGGCTAGCGGAGCAGTTCTTC
>TRBD2|TRBJ2-2|TRBV29-1|NA
CSVDQREVPGELFF
TGCAGCGTTGATCAGCGGGAAGTGCCCGGGGAGCTGTTTTTT
>TRBD2|TRBJ2-1|TRBV10-2|NA
CASNEAGGRTDEQFF
TGCGCCAGCAATGAGGCGGGAGGGCGAACTGATGAGCAGTTCTTC
>NA|TRBJ2-5|TRBV18|NA
CASSLQETQYF
TGTGCCAGCTCACTACAAGAGACCCAGTACTTC
>NA|TRBJ1-1|TRBV14|once
CASSRFKGTEAFF
TGTGCCAGCAGCCGTTTTAAGGGGACTGAAGCTTTCTTT
>TRBD2|TRBJ2-3|TRBV10-1|NA
CASSSGTSGTRDTQYF
TGCGCCAGCAGCTCCGGGACTAGCGGCACTCGGGATACGCAGTATTTT